This TCR beta chain was found in a study of early T cells in non-severe SARS-CoV-2 infection. Study-level background: Unsorted whole-blood RNA was sequenced in bulk, leaving chains unpaired.

Germline CDR1 is SGHNT and CDR2 is YENEEA. The CDR3 spans 16 residues. J was trimmed by 6 bases and V by 3 bases; bases with no gene match: 8. As part of library construction, unique molecular identifiers were attached to individual cDNA molecules. MiXCR was run by TCRdb on the 5' RACE reads, yielding one entry per CDR3 protein. The repertoire consists of roughly 52,000 distinct CDR3 sequences, with 5.5% to 8.5% occurring once and the leading ten covering more than 5%. This chain connects TRBV11-3 to TRBJ2-3, with 11 bases identical to TRBD1. The sample here was whole blood, taken at baseline. The source is an adult who was a healthcare worker with PCR-confirmed SARS-CoV-2 infection or an uninfected control (not recorded which). As DNA, the CDR3 is TGTGCCAGCAGCTTGGGGACAGGGGGGAATGTGGATACGCAGTATTTT. It specifies CASSLGTGGNVDTQYF.